This is a list of T cell receptor beta chains from one sample in a study of Graves' ophthalmopathy and Graves' hyperthyroidism. Each CDR3 protein is one row after TCRdb ran MiXCR on the multiplex PCR reads. The sample consists of about 500,000 distinct CDR3 sequences, under 45% of them appearing once. Specimen: peripheral blood or thyroid tissue (not recorded which). The receptors come from an adult man with Graves' hyperthyroidism. CDR3s include the opening cysteine and the closing phenylalanine or tryptophan. A D gene is named only where the DNA matches it firmly. Clone size is shown for a subset of rows, as once, few, many or a class of expanded clone.

clone_size | j_call | v_call | d_call | cdr3_aa | cdr3_nt
many | TRBJ2-5 | TRBV15 | - | CATSRDPQRGTQYF | TGTGCCACCAGCAGAGATCCCCAGCGAGGGACCCAGTACTTC
many | TRBJ1-2 | TRBV11-3 | - | CASSLAKDYGYTF | TGTGCCAGCAGCTTAGCTAAGGACTATGGCTACACCTTC
once | TRBJ2-3 | TRBV12-3/TRBV12-4 | TRBD2 | CATSGTSGSLRTDTQYF | TGTGCCACCTCGGGGACTAGCGGGAGTTTACGCACAGATACGCAGTATTTT
many | TRBJ1-1 | TRBV20-1 | - | CSARDRGSLNTEAFF | TGCAGTGCTAGAGATCGGGGATCCTTGAACACTGAAGCTTTCTTT
many | TRBJ2-5 | TRBV7-6 | TRBD1 | CASTNPGQGGETQYF | TGTGCCAGCACCAACCCTGGACAGGGAGGAGAGACCCAGTACTTC
many | TRBJ1-2 | TRBV7-9 | TRBD1 | CASSSGQILYGYTF | TGTGCCAGCAGCTCGGGACAGATCCTCTATGGCTACACCTTC
- | TRBJ2-6 | TRBV15 | - | CATSRGPGTGANVLTF | TGTGCCACCAGCAGGGGTCCAGGGACTGGGGCCAACGTCCTGACTTTC
- | TRBJ1-3 | TRBV29-1 | - | CSLGSASGNTIYF | TGCAGCTTGGGATCCGCCTCTGGAAACACCATATATTTT
- | TRBJ2-7 | TRBV25-1 | TRBD2 | CASSGTSPNTGEQYF | TGTGCCAGCAGTGGGACTAGCCCGAACACCGGGGAGCAGTACTTC
- | TRBJ1-4 | TRBV5-6 | - | CASSRGLQGRLEKLFF | TGTGCCAGCAGCAGAGGGCTTCAGGGGAGACTTGAAAAACTGTTTTTT
many | TRBJ1-2 | TRBV29-1 | TRBD1 | CSVVGGPGFDGYTF | TGCAGCGTTGTAGGGGGCCCAGGGTTTGATGGCTACACCTTC
few | TRBJ1-6 | TRBV7-2 | TRBD1 | CASSFGDRDYSPLHF | TGTGCCAGCAGTTTTGGGGACAGGGATTATTCACCCCTCCACTTT
- | TRBJ1-4 | TRBV9 | - | CASSPHRGEKLFF | TGTGCCAGCAGCCCCCACCGGGGTGAAAAACTGTTTTTT
many | TRBJ2-5 | TRBV28 | - | CASSGWGAQETQYF | TGTGCCAGCAGCGGATGGGGGGCCCAAGAGACCCAGTACTTC
- | TRBJ2-1 | TRBV5-1 | TRBD2 | CASSPPYLADSYNEQFF | TGCGCCAGCAGCCCTCCCTATCTAGCGGACTCCTACAATGAGCAGTTCTTC
- | TRBJ1-2 | TRBV28 | TRBD1 | CAGSLYPGGPGGYTF | TGTGCCGGCAGTTTATATCCAGGGGGCCCGGGGGGCTACACCTTC
many | TRBJ2-2 | TRBV20-1 | TRBD1 | CSAGTGGTGELFF | TGCAGTGCTGGCACAGGGGGCACCGGGGAGCTGTTTTTT
many | TRBJ1-1 | TRBV13 | - | CASSSDSVDTEAFF | TGTGCCAGCAGCTCGGACAGCGTGGACACTGAAGCTTTCTTT
many | TRBJ2-5 | TRBV9 | - | CASSAAGGTRETQYF | TGTGCCAGCAGCGCAGCAGGGGGGACCCGAGAGACCCAGTACTTC
few | TRBJ2-7 | TRBV12-3/TRBV12-4 | - | CATSRSQGSYEQYF | TGTGCCACCTCTCGCTCACAGGGTTCCTACGAGCAGTACTTC
- | TRBJ2-3 | TRBV20-1 | - | CSAGDGPDTQYF | TGCAGTGCAGGGGACGGACCAGATACGCAGTATTTT
many | TRBJ2-5 | TRBV19 | TRBD2 | CASSISSGEFATQYF | TGTGCCAGTAGTATTTCAAGCGGGGAGTTTGCGACCCAGTACTTC
many | TRBJ1-4 | TRBV15 | TRBD1 | CATTRDRGEKLFF | TGTGCCACCACCCGGGACAGGGGTGAAAAACTGTTTTTT
- | TRBJ2-7 | TRBV29-1 | TRBD1 | CSVDGTGGTDEQYF | TGCAGCGTTGACGGGACAGGGGGGACGGACGAGCAGTACTTC
- | TRBJ1-3 | TRBV7-2 | TRBD1 | CASSPHPGQGDTIYF | TGTGCCAGCAGCCCCCACCCGGGACAGGGCGACACCATATATTTT
few | TRBJ1-4 | TRBV6-5 | - | CASSYVGTNEKLFF | TGTGCCAGCAGTTATGTGGGCACTAATGAAAAACTGTTTTTT
- | TRBJ1-3 | TRBV7-9 | TRBD1 | CASSPQGTNTIYF | TGTGCCAGCAGCCCACAGGGGACGAACACCATATATTTT
- | TRBJ2-3 | TRBV7-2 | TRBD1 | CASKTGTGSTDTQYF | TGTGCCAGCAAGACCGGGACAGGGAGTACAGATACGCAGTATTTT
- | TRBJ1-2 | TRBV20-1 | - | CSAREQGLYGYTF | TGCAGTGCTAGAGAACAGGGACTCTATGGCTACACCTTC
- | TRBJ2-1 | TRBV29-1 | - | CSVTWGAHNEQFF | TGCAGCGTTACATGGGGAGCGCACAATGAGCAGTTCTTC
few | TRBJ1-4 | TRBV20-1 | TRBD1 | CSANQGATNEKLFF | TGCAGTGCTAATCAGGGGGCAACTAATGAAAAACTGTTTTTT
few | TRBJ2-3 | TRBV7-9 | - | CASSYDGADTQYF | TGTGCCAGCAGCTATGACGGTGCAGATACGCAGTATTTT
few | TRBJ2-7 | TRBV7-2 | - | CASSLGLLGGGAYEQYF | TGTGCCAGCAGCTTAGGGCTCCTTGGAGGGGGGGCCTACGAGCAGTACTTC
once | TRBJ2-4 | TRBV5-1 | - | CASSLVTKNIQYF | TGTGCCAGCAGCTTGGTAACCAAAAACATTCAGTACTTC
- | TRBJ2-7 | TRBV9 | - | CASSQRSVQDGQYF | TGTGCCAGCAGCCAACGGTCGGTACAGGACGGGCAGTACTTC
many | TRBJ2-7 | TRBV20-1 | TRBD2 | CSASGLAGTYEQYF | TGCAGTGCTAGTGGCCTAGCGGGGACCTACGAGCAGTACTTC
- | TRBJ1-2 | TRBV28 | - | CATLRYPNYGYTF | TGTGCCACCCTTAGATACCCGAACTATGGCTACACCTTC
few | TRBJ2-5 | TRBV7-8 | TRBD2 | CASSLRSGAGWETQYF | TGTGCCAGCAGCTTAAGGTCGGGAGCGGGATGGGAGACCCAGTACTTC
few | TRBJ2-7 | TRBV18 | - | CASSPQWDGEQYF | TGTGCCAGCTCACCACAATGGGACGGCGAGCAGTACTTC
- | TRBJ1-6 | TRBV28 | TRBD1 | CASSAAGTENSPLHF | TGTGCCAGCAGTGCCGCCGGGACAGAAAATTCACCCCTCCACTTT
many | TRBJ1-6 | TRBV6-1 | TRBD1 | CASSVDRGLSPLHF | TGTGCCAGCAGTGTGGACAGGGGGCTCTCACCCCTCCACTTT
- | TRBJ2-6 | TRBV20-1 | - | CSARDHGANVLTF | TGCAGTGCTAGAGATCATGGGGCCAACGTCCTGACTTTC
- | TRBJ2-1 | TRBV10-2 | TRBD1 | CASSEKDRAANEQFF | TGCGCCAGCAGTGAGAAGGACAGGGCTGCTAATGAGCAGTTCTTC
- | TRBJ2-3 | TRBV7-9 | - | CASSLGNGLDTQYF | TGTGCCAGCAGCTTAGGGAACGGATTAGATACGCAGTATTTT
many | TRBJ2-5 | TRBV7-6 | - | CASSLGAETQYF | TGTGCCAGCAGCTTAGGCGCTGAGACCCAGTACTTC
- | TRBJ2-1 | TRBV19 | TRBD2 | CASSIQGSGIHNEQFF | TGTGCCAGTAGTATCCAGGGTAGCGGGATCCACAATGAGCAGTTCTTC
many | TRBJ2-7 | TRBV9 | TRBD2 | CASSVAETSGRYDYEQYF | TGTGCCAGCAGCGTAGCTGAGACTAGCGGGAGATACGACTACGAGCAGTACTTC
- | TRBJ2-5 | TRBV7-2 | TRBD1 | CASSDAGGETQYF | TGTGCCAGCAGTGACGCAGGGGGAGAGACCCAGTACTTC
- | TRBJ2-3 | TRBV29-1 | - | CSVEGTDTQYF | TGCAGCGTTGAGGGCACAGATACGCAGTATTTT
- | TRBJ1-4 | TRBV10-3 | TRBD1 | CASSLDRAEREKLFF | TGTGCCAGCAGTTTAGACAGGGCCGAAAGGGAAAAACTGTTTTTT
- | TRBJ2-5 | TRBV3-1 | - | CASSPGLLTRETQYF | TGTGCCAGCAGTCCGGGACTTTTGACAAGAGAAACCCAGTACTTC
- | TRBJ1-1 | TRBV2 | - | CAPGGRDGTEAFF | TGTGCCCCGGGAGGGAGAGATGGGACTGAAGCTTTCTTT
- | TRBJ1-5 | TRBV10-3 | TRBD1 | CAISDGQGLQPQHF | TGTGCCATCAGCGACGGACAGGGTCTCCAGCCCCAGCATTTT
many | TRBJ2-5 | TRBV7-9 | - | CATAWAGQETQYF | TGTGCCACCGCCTGGGCCGGACAAGAGACCCAGTACTTC